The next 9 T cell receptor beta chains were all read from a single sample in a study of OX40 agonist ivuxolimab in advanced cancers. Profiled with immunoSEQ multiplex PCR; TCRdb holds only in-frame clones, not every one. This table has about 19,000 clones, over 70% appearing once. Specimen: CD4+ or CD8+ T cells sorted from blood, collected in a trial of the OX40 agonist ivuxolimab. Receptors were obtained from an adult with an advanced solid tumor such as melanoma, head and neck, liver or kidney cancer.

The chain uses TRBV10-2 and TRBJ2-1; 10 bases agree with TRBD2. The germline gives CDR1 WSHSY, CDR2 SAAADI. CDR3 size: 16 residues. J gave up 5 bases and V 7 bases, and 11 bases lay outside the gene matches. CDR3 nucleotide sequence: TGCGCCAGCACCCTGAGAGGGACTAGCGAGGACAATGAGCAGTTCTTC. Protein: CASTLRGTSEDNEQFF.

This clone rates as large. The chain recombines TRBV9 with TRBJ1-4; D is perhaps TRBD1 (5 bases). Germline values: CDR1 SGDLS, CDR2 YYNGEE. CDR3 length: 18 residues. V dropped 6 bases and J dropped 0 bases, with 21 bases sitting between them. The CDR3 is CASIGGARVYATNEKLFF. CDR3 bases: TGTGCCAGCATCGGAGGGGCCAGGGTTTATGCAACTAATGAAAAACTGTTTTTT.

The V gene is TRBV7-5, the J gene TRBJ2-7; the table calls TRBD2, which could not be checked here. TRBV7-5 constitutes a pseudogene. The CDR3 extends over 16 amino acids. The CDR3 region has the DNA TGTGTCAGAAGCCCCCCCCCACCGGGGTGCGCCTACGAGCAGTACTTC. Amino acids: CVRSPPPPGCAYEQYF.

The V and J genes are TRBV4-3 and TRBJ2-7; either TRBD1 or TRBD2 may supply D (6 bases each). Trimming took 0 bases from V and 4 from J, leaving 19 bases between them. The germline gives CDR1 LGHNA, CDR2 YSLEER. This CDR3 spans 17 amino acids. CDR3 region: CASSQDPRGAGSYEQYF. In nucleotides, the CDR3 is TGCGCCAGCAGCCAAGACCCGAGGGGGGCAGGGTCGTACGAGCAGTACTTC.

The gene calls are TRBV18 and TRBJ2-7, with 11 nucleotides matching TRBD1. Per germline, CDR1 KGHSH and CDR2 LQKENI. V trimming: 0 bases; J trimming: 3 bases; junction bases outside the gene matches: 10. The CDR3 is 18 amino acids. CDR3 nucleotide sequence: TGTGCCAGCTCACCACCGGGTATGATGGGGACAGGGGGCTACGAGCAGTACTTC. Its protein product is CASSPPGMMGTGGYEQYF. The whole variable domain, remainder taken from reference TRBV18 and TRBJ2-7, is NAGVMQNPRHLVRRRGQEARLRCSPMKGHSHVYWYRQLPEEGLKFMVYLQKENIIDESGMPKERFSAEFPKEGPSILRIQQVVRGDSAAYFCASSPPGMMGTGGYEQYFGPGTRLTVT.

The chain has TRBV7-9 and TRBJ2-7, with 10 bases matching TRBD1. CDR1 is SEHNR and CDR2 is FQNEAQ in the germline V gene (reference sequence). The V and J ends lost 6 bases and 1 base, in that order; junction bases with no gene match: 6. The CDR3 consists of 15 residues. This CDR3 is CASRADRGPSYEQYF. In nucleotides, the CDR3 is TGTGCCAGCAGAGCTGACAGGGGGCCTTCCTACGAGCAGTACTTC.

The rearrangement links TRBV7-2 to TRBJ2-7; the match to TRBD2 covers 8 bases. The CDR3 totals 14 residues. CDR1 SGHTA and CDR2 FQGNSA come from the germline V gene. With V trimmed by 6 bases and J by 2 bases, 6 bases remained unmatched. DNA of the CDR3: TGTGCCAGCAGTGAACCGGGACTAGCCTACGAGCAGTACTTC. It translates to CASSEPGLAYEQYF.

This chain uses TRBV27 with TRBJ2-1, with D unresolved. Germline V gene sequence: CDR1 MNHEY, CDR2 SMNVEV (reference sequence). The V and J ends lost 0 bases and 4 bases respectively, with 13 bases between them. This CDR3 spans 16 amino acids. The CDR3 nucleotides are TGTGCCAGCAGTTTATCGATGTCCACCCTGTACAATGAGCAGTTCTTC. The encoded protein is CASSLSMSTLYNEQFF.

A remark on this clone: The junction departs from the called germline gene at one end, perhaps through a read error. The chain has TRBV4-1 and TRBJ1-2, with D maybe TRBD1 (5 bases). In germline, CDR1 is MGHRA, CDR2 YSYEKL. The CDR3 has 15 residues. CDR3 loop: CASSQGDPRIRGYTF. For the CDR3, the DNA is TGTGCCAGCAGCCAAGGGGACCCAAGGATCCGAGGCTACACCTTC.